The 2 T cell receptor beta chains presented below share a single source sample, sequenced in a study of CXCR3-negative and CXCR3-positive naive CD8 T cells. Carrying UMI labels, the TRB cDNA libraries were prepared through 5' RACE. After re-calling the 5' RACE reads, TCRdb lists one entry per CDR3 protein, DNA absent. This listing includes 70,000 to 95,000 distinct CDR3 sequences. Sample: naive CXCR3- CD8+ T cells from blood. Subset meaning: CD45RO-CCR7+CD27+CD95- naive CD8+ T cells lacking CXCR3 (TNR3-). These receptors originate from a human donor in good health. Some clones in this sample may be carry-over from other donors' samples.

The V and J genes are TRBV7-2 and TRBJ2-7. Germline lookup yields CDR1 SGHTA and CDR2 FQGNSA. CDR3 length: 15 amino acids. Here the CDR3 reads CASSLEPRSSYEQYF.

The chain joins TRBV2 to TRBJ2-5. Germline V gives CDR1 SNHLY, CDR2 FYNNEI. This CDR3 region has 14 residues. The CDR3 sequence is CASSELGSKETQYF.